This T cell receptor (beta chain) is drawn from a study of cytomegalovirus exposure and HLA in healthy donors. Amplification used 60 Vbeta primers and 13 Jbeta primers. Some clones are missing from TCRdb's copy, which holds only in-frame ones; the method was immunoSEQ multiplex PCR. This repertoire shows some 140,000 clones, 70% to 85% found once; its top ten account for 6.5%. CDR1 and CDR2 from the germline V gene are ENHRY and SYGVKD. The CDR3 covers 15 residues. The V gene end was trimmed by 6 bases and the J gene end by 3 bases; junction bases not matched to a gene: 9. This clone is a singleton in its sample.

The chain combines TRBV10-3 with TRBJ1-1; 8 bases are a match to TRBD1. The source is a man aged 40-49 years in good health and CMV-seropositive. The sample taken for sequencing was PBMCs. In DNA form, the CDR3 reads TGTGCCATCAGGGACAGGGACGAGGCGGACACTGAAGCTTTCTTT. Its translation is CAIRDRDEADTEAFF.